These T cell receptor beta chains were read from a single sample in a study of regulatory T cells in long-lasting Graves disease. In TCRdb, the multiplex PCR reads were re-called with MiXCR into one record per CDR3 protein. The sample yields hundreds of thousands of distinct CDR3 sequences, around 15% seen once. Separately, the same data were catalogued under a study of T cells in Graves' hyperthyroidism and ophthalmopathy.

The sample consisted of peripheral blood mononuclear cells (PBMCs), taken at new diagnosis, from a patient treated with antithyroid drugs. Every receptor here comes from a woman in her 30s with Graves disease. Each CDR3 is given with its conserved first and last residue. The D gene is left open where the match is weak. Size tells how often a clone was seen (once, few, many) or the class of an expanded clone, and some rows leave it out.

J gene	clone size	D gene	V gene	CDR3 protein	CDR3 DNA
TRBJ2-1	many	TRBD1	TRBV19	CASSMYWTGNNEQFF	TGTGCCAGTAGTATGTACTGGACAGGTAACAATGAGCAGTTCTTC
TRBJ2-3	many	TRBD2	TRBV13	CASLELAGSDTQYF	TGTGCCAGCTTGGAGCTAGCGGGATCAGATACGCAGTATTTT
TRBJ2-3	many	.	TRBV19	CASRTTDTQYF	TGTGCCAGCAGAACCACAGATACGCAGTATTTT
TRBJ1-1	.	.	TRBV28	CASSSAGARVEAFF	TGTGCCAGCAGTTCCGCGGGGGCCCGAGTTGAAGCTTTCTTT
TRBJ1-4	few	.	TRBV6-2/TRBV6-3	CASSVPGTPAEKLFF	TGTGCCAGCAGTGTTCCCGGGACCCCGGCTGAAAAACTGTTTTTT
TRBJ2-1	.	.	TRBV9	CASSVNSGVNEQFF	TGTGCCAGCAGCGTAAACAGCGGCGTAAATGAGCAGTTCTTC
TRBJ2-7	few	.	TRBV15	CATSRDPYDGGYF	TGTGCCACCAGCAGAGATCCCTACGACGGTGGGTACTTC
TRBJ2-7	few	.	TRBV7-9	CAITPQGGSSYEQYF	TGTGCCATTACACCCCAGGGGGGCTCCTCCTACGAGCAGTACTTC
TRBJ2-3	many	TRBD1	TRBV28	CASSLWGTGGTDTQYF	TGTGCCAGCAGTTTATGGGGGACAGGGGGCACAGATACGCAGTATTTT
TRBJ2-7	many	.	TRBV20-1	CSAQRSPSTYEQYF	TGCAGTGCTCAGCGGTCCCCGTCGACCTACGAGCAGTACTTC
TRBJ2-6	.	.	TRBV6-1	CASRSQVSGANVLTF	TGTGCCAGCAGATCCCAGGTCTCTGGGGCCAACGTCCTGACTTTC
TRBJ1-2	.	.	TRBV7-3	CASSQEGVGSYGYTF	TGCGCCAGCAGCCAAGAAGGGGTGGGTAGCTATGGCTACACCTTC
TRBJ2-3	many	TRBD2	TRBV11-2	CASSLAPGTSGTSGQYF	TGTGCCAGCAGCTTAGCCCCCGGGACTAGCGGGACCTCAGGGCAGTATTTT